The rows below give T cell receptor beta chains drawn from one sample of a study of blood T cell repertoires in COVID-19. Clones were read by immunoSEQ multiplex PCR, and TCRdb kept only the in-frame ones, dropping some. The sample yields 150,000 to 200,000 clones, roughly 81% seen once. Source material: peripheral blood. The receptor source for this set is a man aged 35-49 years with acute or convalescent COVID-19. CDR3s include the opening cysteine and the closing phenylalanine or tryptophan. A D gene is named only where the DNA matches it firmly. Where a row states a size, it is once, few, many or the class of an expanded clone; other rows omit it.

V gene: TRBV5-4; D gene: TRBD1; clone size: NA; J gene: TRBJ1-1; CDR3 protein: CASSLLTGGTEAFF; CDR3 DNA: TGTGCCAGCAGCTTACTTACAGGGGGCACTGAAGCTTTCTTT
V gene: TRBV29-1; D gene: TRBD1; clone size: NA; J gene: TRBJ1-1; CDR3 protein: CSVRSGGIRTEAFF; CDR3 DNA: TGCAGCGTTAGGTCAGGGGGCATAAGGACTGAAGCTTTCTTT
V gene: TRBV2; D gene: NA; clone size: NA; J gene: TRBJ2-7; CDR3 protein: CASKRTASYEQYF; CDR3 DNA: TGTGCCAGCAAGCGGACAGCTTCCTACGAGCAGTACTTC
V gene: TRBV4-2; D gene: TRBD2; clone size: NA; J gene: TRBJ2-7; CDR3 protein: CASSRSTSGGSNYEQYF; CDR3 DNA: TGTGCCAGCAGCCGCTCGACTAGCGGGGGCTCCAATTACGAGCAGTACTTC
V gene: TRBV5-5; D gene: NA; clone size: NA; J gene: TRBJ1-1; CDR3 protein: CASSLEVVTGNLAEAFF; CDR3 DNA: TGTGCCAGCAGCTTGGAAGTCGTAACAGGAAATCTCGCTGAAGCTTTCTTT
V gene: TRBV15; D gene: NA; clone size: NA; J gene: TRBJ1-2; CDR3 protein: CATSRQTGAYGYTF; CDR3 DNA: TGTGCCACCAGCAGGCAGACAGGAGCCTATGGCTACACCTTC
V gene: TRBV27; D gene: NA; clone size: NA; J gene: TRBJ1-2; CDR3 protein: CASSLSVAGMNYGYTF; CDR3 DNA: TGTGCCAGCAGTTTATCCGTTGCAGGGATGAACTATGGCTACACCTTC
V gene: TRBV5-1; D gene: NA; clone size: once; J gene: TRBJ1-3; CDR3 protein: CASSLWETGNTIYF; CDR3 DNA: TGCGCCAGCAGCTTGTGGGAGACTGGAAACACCATATATTTT
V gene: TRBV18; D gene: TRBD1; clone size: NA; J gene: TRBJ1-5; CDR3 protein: CASSPNRGSQPQHF; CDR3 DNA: TGTGCCAGCTCGCCTAACAGGGGGAGCCAGCCCCAGCATTTT
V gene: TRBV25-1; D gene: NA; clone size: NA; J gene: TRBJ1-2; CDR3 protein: CASTDPGLGYTF; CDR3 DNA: TGTGCCAGCACTGACCCAGGGTTGGGCTACACCTTC
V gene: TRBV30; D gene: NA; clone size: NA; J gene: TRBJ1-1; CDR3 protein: CAWRWQGRTNTEAFF; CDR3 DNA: TGTGCCTGGAGGTGGCAGGGTAGGACGAACACTGAAGCTTTCTTT
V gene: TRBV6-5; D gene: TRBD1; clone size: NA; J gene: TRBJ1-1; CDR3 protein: CASSLRTGVKGAFF; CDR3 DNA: TGTGCCAGCAGTCTTCGGACAGGGGTAAAGGGGGCTTTCTTT
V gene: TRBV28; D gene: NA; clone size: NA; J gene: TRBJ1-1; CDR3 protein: CASSPRNTEAFF; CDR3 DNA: TGTGCCAGCAGTCCTCGGAACACTGAAGCTTTCTTT
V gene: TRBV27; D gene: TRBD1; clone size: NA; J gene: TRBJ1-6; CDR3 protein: CASRVLPGQVNSPLHF; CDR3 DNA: TGTGCCAGCAGGGTTCTTCCGGGACAGGTAAATTCACCCCTCCACTTT
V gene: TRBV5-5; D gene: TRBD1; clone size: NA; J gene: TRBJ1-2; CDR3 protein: CASSLEGQARLVGYTF; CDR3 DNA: TGTGCCAGCAGCTTGGAGGGACAGGCGCGGCTGGTTGGCTACACCTTC
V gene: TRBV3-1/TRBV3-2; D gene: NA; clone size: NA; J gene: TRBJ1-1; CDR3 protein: CASSQANTEAFF; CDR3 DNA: TGTGCCAGCAGCCAAGCAAACACTGAAGCTTTCTTT
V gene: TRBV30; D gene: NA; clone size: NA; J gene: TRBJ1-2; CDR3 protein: CAWDSRPGYTF; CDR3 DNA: TGTGCCTGGGACAGTCGGCCTGGCTACACCTTC
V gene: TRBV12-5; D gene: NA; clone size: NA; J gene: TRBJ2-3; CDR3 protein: CASGLIGDTQYF; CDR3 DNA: TGTGCTAGTGGTTTGATCGGAGATACGCAGTATTTT
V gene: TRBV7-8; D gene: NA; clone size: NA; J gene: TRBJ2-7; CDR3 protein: CASSYSGDGPYEQYF; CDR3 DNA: TGTGCCAGCAGCTACAGCGGTGACGGTCCCTACGAGCAGTACTTC
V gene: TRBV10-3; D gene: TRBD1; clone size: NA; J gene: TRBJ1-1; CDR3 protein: CAISPRAGGENTEAFF; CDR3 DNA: TGTGCCATCAGTCCAAGGGCAGGGGGTGAGAACACTGAAGCTTTCTTT
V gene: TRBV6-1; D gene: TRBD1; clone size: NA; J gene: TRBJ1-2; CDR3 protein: CASSEAPRAGQGVYGYTF; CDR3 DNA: TGTGCCAGCAGTGAAGCGCCCCGAGCGGGACAGGGGGTCTATGGCTACACCTTC
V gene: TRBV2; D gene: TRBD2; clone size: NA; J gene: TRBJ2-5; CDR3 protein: CASSTRRGGETQYF; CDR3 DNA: TGTGCCAGCAGTACGCGGCGGGGGGGAGAGACCCAGTACTTC
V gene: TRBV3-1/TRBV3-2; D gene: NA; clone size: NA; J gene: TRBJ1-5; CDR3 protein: CASSQALNQPQHF; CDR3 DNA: TGTGCCAGCAGCCAAGCTCTCAATCAGCCCCAGCATTTT
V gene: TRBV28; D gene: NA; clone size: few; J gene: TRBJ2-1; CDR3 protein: CASSPSTDRHYNEQFF; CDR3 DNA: TGTGCCAGCAGTCCCTCGACGGACAGACACTACAATGAGCAGTTCTTC
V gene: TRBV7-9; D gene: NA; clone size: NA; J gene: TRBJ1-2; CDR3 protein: CASSLSGGNYGYTF; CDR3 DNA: TGTGCCAGCAGCTTATCGGGCGGGAACTATGGCTACACCTTC
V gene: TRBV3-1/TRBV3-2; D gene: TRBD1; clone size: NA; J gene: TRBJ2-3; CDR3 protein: CASSQTYGTVTDTQYF; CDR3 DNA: TGTGCCAGCAGCCAAACCTACGGGACAGTAACAGATACGCAGTATTTT
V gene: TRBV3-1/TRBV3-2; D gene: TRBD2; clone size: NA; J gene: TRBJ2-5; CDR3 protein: CASSQGGGSQETQYF; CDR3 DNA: TGTGCCAGCAGCCAAGGGGGGGGGTCGCAAGAGACCCAGTACTTC
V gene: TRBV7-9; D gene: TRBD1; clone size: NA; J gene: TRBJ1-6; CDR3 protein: CASSSGQGGKYNSPLHF; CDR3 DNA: TGTGCCAGCAGCTCCGGACAGGGGGGGAAATATAATTCACCCCTCCACTTT
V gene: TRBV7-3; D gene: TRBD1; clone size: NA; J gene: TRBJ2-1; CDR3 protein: CASSRGQGSLNEQFF; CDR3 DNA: TGTGCCAGCAGCCGGGGACAGGGGAGCCTCAATGAGCAGTTCTTC
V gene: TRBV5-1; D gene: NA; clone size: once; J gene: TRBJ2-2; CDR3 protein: CASFPTGQPGELFF; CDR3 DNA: TGCGCCAGCTTCCCAACAGGGCAACCCGGGGAGCTGTTTTTT
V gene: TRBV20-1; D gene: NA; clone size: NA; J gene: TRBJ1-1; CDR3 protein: CSATPNTEAFF; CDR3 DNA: TGCAGTGCTACTCCGAACACTGAAGCTTTCTTT
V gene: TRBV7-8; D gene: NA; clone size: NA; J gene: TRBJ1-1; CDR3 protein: CASSRSNTEAFF; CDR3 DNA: TGTGCCAGCAGCCGCAGTAACACTGAAGCTTTCTTT
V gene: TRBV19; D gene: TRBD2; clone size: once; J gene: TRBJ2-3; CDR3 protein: CASSPRGVLTDTQYF; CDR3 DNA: TGTGCCAGTAGTCCACGGGGGGTACTCACAGATACGCAGTATTTT
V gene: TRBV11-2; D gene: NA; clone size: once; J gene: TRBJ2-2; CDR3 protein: CASSAQYRWETGELFF; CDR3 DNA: TGTGCCAGCAGCGCACAGTACCGATGGGAGACCGGGGAGCTGTTTTTT
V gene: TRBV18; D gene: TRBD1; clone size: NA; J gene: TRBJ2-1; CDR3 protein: CASSPGTGNEQFF; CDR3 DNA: TGTGCCAGCTCACCCGGGACAGGCAATGAGCAGTTCTTC
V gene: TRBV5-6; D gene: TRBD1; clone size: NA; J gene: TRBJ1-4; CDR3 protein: CASSAGQGYEKLFF; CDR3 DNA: TGTGCCAGCAGCGCGGGACAGGGGTATGAAAAACTGTTTTTT
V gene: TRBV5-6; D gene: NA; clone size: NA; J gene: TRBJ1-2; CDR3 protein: CASGKRPPPFNYGYTF; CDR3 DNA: TGTGCCAGCGGAAAGCGGCCCCCTCCATTTAACTATGGCTACACCTTC
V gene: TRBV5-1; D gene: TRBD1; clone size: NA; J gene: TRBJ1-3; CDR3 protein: CASSLDRGDTIYF; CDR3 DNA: TGCGCCAGCAGCTTGGACAGGGGCGACACCATATATTTT